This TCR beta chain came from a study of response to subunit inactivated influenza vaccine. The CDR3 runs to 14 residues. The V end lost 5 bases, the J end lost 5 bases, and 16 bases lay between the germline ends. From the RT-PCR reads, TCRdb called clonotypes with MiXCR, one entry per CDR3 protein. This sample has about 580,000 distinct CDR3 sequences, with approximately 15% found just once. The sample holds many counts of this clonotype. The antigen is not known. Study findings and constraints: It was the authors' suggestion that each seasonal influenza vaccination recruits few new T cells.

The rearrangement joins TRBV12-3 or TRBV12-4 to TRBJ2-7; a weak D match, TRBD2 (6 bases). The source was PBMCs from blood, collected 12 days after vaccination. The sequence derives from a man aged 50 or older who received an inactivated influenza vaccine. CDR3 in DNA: TGTGCCAGCAGTACCACGACTAGTCCCCACGAGCAGTACTTC. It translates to CASSTTTSPHEQYF.